Shown below are 7 T cell receptor beta chains from a single sample sequenced in a study of shared clonotypes between healthy human individuals. Assay: immunoSEQ multiplex PCR; the TCRdb copy retains only in-frame clones and omits some. The sample records approximately 350,000 clones, 90% to 98% being singletons. Sequencing input: memory CD8+ T cells sorted from blood. Subset given: CD45RO+ cells pooled with CCR7-negative TemRA cells. These receptors all come from a man aged 30 to 39 in good health.

The rearrangement uses TRBV29-1 and TRBJ2-1; D ambiguous. The V and J ends lost 4 bases and 6 bases respectively, with 10 bases between them. CDR3 length equals 12 residues. CDR1 SQVTM and CDR2 ANQGSEA come from the germline V gene. In DNA, the CDR3 is TGCAGCGTTGTTTTGGGTATCAATGAGCAGTTCTTC. The encoded protein is CSVVLGINEQFF.

The gene calls are TRBV28 and TRBJ2-7; no clear D gene. Trimming cost V 6 bases and J 0 bases, with 6 bases left between them. Germline V gives CDR1 MDHEN, CDR2 SYDVKM. This CDR3 has 12 amino acids. This chain's CDR3 is CASRRYSYEQYF. CDR3 coding DNA: TGTGCCAGCAGGCGGTACTCCTACGAGCAGTACTTC.

The J gene is TRBJ2-7, the V gene TRBV4-2; D possibly corresponds to TRBD2 (6 bases). Per germline, CDR1 LGHNA and CDR2 YNFKEQ. This CDR3 is 15 amino acids long. V gave up 0 bases and J gave up 6 bases, with 15 bases separating them. CDR3 region: CASSQESREHSEQYF. CDR3 sequence (DNA): TGTGCCAGCAGCCAAGAGTCCCGGGAGCACTCCGAGCAGTACTTC.

This clone was detected a few times. The chain recombines TRBV19 with TRBJ2-6; D not resolved. The V and J ends lost 3 bases and 0 bases respectively, with 3 bases between them. The CDR3 sequence is 14 residues long. Looked up from germline, CDR1 is LNHDA and CDR2 is SQIVND (reference sequence). This CDR3 is CASSIRSGANVLTF. CDR3 nucleotide sequence: TGTGCCAGTAGTATCCGCTCTGGGGCCAACGTCCTGACTTTC. The full variable domain, its missing parts supplied by reference TRBV19 and TRBJ2-6, is DGGITQSPKYLFRKEGQNVTLSCEQNLNHDAMYWYRQDPGQGLRLIYYSQIVNDFQKGDIAEGYSVSREKKESFPLTVTSAQKNPTAFYLCASSIRSGANVLTFGAGSRLTVL.

J is TRBJ2-3 and V is TRBV4-1, with 9 nucleotides matching TRBD2. This CDR3 is 19 amino acids long. The V gene end was trimmed by 0 bases and the J gene end by 0 bases; junction bases not matched to a gene: 10. Germline CDR1 reads MGHRA; CDR2 reads YSYEKL. The CDR3 DNA reads as TGCGCCAGCAGCCAAGATGACGGCTTCGGACTAGCGAGCACAGATACGCAGTATTTT. The encoded protein is CASSQDDGFGLASTDTQYF.

Details on this clone: This sample includes further DNA sequences coding for the same CDR3. This rearrangement joins TRBV25-1 to TRBJ1-1, with D unclear. V was pared by 3 bases and J by 1 base, with 3 bases between. CDR3 size: 12 residues. CDR1 is MGHDK and CDR2 is SYGVNS in the germline V gene. The CDR3 spells CASSDRNTEAFF. The CDR3 region has the DNA TGTGCCAGCAGTGACAGGAACACTGAAGCTTTCTTT.

The chain recombines TRBV9 with TRBJ2-2, with TRBD2 identical over 8 bases. Germline CDR1 is SGDLS and CDR2 is YYNGEE. This CDR3 is 17 amino acids long. V dropped 4 bases and J dropped 1; count of bases not matched to a gene: 9. DNA for the CDR3: TGTGCCAGCAGCAAGATACCGGGACTAGGGAACACCGGGGAGCTGTTTTTT. Its protein is CASSKIPGLGNTGELFF.